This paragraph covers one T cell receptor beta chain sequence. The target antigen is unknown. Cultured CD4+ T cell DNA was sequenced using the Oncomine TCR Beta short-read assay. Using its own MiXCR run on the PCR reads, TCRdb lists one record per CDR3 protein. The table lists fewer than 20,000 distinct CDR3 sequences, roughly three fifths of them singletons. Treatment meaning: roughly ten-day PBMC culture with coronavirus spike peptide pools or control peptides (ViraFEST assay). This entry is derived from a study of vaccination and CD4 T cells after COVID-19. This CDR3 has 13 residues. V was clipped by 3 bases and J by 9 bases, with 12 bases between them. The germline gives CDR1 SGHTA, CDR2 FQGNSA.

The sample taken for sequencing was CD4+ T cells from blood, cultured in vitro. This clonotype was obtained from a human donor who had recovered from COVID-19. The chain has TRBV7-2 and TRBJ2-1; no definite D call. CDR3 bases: TGTGCCAGCAGCTTGGGAAGAGGAAGTGAGCAGTTCTTC. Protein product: CASSLGRGSEQFF.